The source of this T cell receptor (beta chain) is a study of cytomegalovirus exposure and HLA in healthy donors. Researchers ran the PCR with 60 Vbeta and 13 Jbeta primers. Assay: immunoSEQ multiplex PCR; the TCRdb copy retains only in-frame clones and omits some. This table holds tens of thousands of clones, roughly 80% found once. Germline CDR1 and CDR2: LGHNA and YSLEER. The CDR3 length is 16 residues. J gave up 3 bases and V 0 bases, and 2 bases lay outside the gene matches. The origin of this receptor is a woman aged 30 to 39 in good health and CMV-seronegative. This chain connects TRBV4-3 to TRBJ2-2; TRBD1 matches 9 bases. The material sequenced was PBMCs. This chain's CDR3 is CASSQDWDRDTGELFF. The CDR3 DNA sequence: TGCGCCAGCAGCCAAGATTGGGACAGGGACACCGGGGAGCTGTTTTTT.